Sequencing of this T cell receptor beta chain was carried out in a study of Graves' ophthalmopathy and Graves' hyperthyroidism. Background on the study: Peripheral blood collection took place at initial diagnosis, before any treatment.

Orbital computed tomography and thyroid ultrasound, along with TRAb, serum thyroxine and clinical symptoms, underpinned diagnosis. RNA transcripts were the template, and TCR beta CDR3 regions were amplified from them. A first-round RT-PCR used HTBI primers, followed by a second-round multiplex PCR. TCRdb analysed the multiplex PCR reads with MiXCR anew, one entry per CDR3 protein. This sample has hundreds of thousands of distinct CDR3 sequences, with about two fifths found just once. Germline-derived CDR1 and CDR2 are DFQATT and SNEGSKA (reference sequence). The CDR3 contains 15 residues. V lost 1 base and J lost 0, with 12 bases in between.

This clonotype was sampled from an adult man with Graves' ophthalmopathy. Sequencing used peripheral blood. The chain joins TRBV20-1 to TRBJ1-1, with D perhaps matching TRBD1 (5 bases). This CDR3 reads CSARGAQGMNTEAFF. The CDR3 DNA reads as TGCAGTGCTAGAGGGGCTCAGGGAATGAACACTGAAGCTTTCTTT.